This TCR beta chain came from a study of blood T cell repertoires in COVID-19. Study-level information: PBMCs, B-cell-depleted T cells, or T cells provided the cDNA or gDNA that made up the material.

This CDR3 is 13 amino acids long. Trimming at V came to 6 bases and at J to 8 bases, leaving 8 bases not matched to a gene. In germline, CDR1 is KGHSH, CDR2 LQKENI. Enrollees, roughly 18 to 89 years old, lived in 25 or so US areas. Generated by immunoSEQ multiplex PCR, the TCRdb table keeps only in-frame clones and is missing some. This sample has over 150,000 clones, with about 90% found just once. This sequence originates from a woman between 25 and 40 years old who had recovered from COVID-19. The genes are TRBV18 and TRBJ1-2; 8 nucleotides line up with TRBD1. The sequenced material came from PBMCs or T cells enriched from blood (not recorded which). This CDR3 is CASSETGAVGYTF. As DNA, the CDR3 is TGTGCCAGCTCCGAGACAGGGGCGGTAGGCTACACCTTC.